This T cell receptor beta chain was identified during a study of cytomegalovirus exposure and HLA in healthy donors. As regards this clone: Its antigen is unidentified.

Whole-study results and caveats: Rare sequences made up most TCRs, while some public TCRs were found in many donors. Later analysis associated a missense DCLRE1C variant with TCR beta V- and J-gene trimming. An analysis that came later showed most CMV-associated TCR beta chains appearing HLA-restricted.

60 Vbeta and 13 Jbeta primers were used in PCR. Measured with immunoSEQ multiplex PCR; TCRdb has only the in-frame clones, and not every one. The sample table sets out 100,000 or so clones. Losses at the gene ends were 4 bases for V and 4 bases for J; bases not matched to a gene: 4. The CDR3 spans 15 residues. The germline V gene encodes CDR1 SGHAT and CDR2 FQNNGV. The chain joins TRBV11-2 to TRBJ2-2; 9 positions agree with TRBD1. The source material was PBMCs. This receptor was identified in a man aged 45-60 years in good health and CMV-seronegative. The CDR3 DNA reads as TGTGCCAGCAGCTCCGGGACAGGGAGCACCGGGGAGCTGTTTTTT. Protein product: CASSSGTGSTGELFF.